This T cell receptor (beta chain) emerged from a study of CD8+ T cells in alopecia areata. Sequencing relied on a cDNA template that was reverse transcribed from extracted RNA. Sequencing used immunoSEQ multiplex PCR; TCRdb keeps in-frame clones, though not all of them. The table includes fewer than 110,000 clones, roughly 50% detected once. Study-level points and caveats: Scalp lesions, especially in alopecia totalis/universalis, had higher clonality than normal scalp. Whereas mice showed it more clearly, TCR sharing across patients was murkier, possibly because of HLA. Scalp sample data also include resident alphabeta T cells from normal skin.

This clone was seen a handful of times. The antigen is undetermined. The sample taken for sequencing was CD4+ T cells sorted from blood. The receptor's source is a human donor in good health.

The CDR3 loop is CSVQILAGDTYEQYF. The CDR3 DNA follows: TGCAGCGTCCAAATACTAGCGGGGGATACCTACGAGCAGTACTTC. The J gene is TRBJ2-7, the V gene TRBV29-1, with 11 bases matching TRBD2. CDR3 length: 15 amino acids. Per germline, CDR1 SQVTM and CDR2 ANQGSEA. With V trimmed by 6 bases and J by 2 bases, 9 bases remained unmatched.